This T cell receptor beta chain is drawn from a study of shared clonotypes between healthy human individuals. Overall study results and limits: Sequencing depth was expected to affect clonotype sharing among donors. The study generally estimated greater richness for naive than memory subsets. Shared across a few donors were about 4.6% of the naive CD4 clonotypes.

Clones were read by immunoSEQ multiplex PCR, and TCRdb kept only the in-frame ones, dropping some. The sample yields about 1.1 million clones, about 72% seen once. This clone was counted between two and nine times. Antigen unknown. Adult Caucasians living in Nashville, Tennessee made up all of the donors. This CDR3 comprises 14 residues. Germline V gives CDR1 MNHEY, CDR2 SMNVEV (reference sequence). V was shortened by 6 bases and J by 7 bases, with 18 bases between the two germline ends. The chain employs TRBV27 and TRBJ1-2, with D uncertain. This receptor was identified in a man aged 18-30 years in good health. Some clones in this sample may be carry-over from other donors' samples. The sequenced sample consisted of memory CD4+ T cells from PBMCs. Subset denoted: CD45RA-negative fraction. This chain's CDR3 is CASRLRTSSSGYTF. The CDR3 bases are TGTGCCAGCAGGCTCAGGACTTCCAGTTCTGGCTACACCTTC.